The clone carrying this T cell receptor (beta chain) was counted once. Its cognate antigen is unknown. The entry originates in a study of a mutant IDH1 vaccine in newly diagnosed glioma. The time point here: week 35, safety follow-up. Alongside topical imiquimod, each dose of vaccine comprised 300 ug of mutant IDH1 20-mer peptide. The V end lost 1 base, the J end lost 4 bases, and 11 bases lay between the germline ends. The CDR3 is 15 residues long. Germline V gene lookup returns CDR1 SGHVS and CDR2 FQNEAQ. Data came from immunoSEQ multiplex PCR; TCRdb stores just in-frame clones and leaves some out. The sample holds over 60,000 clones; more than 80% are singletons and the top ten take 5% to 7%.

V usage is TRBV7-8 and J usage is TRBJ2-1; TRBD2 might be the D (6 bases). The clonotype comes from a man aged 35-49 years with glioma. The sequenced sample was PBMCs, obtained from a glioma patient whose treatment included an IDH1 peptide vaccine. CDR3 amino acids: CASSLEVAGYNEQFF. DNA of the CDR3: TGTGCCAGCAGCTTAGAAGTGGCGGGGTACAATGAGCAGTTCTTC.